The present T cell receptor (beta chain) was sequenced within a study of T cells in Graves' hyperthyroidism and ophthalmopathy. This clonotype occurred a few times. RNA transcripts provided the source from which TCR beta CDR3 regions were amplified. HTBI primers were employed in a first-round RT-PCR of the TCR CDR3. TCRdb re-derived calls from the multiplex PCR reads in MiXCR, one entry per CDR3 protein. The table has more than 300,000 distinct CDR3 sequences, under 20% seen once. The V segment lost 3 bases and the J segment 6 bases; nucleotides outside the gene matches: 10. CDR1 and CDR2 (germline): MRHNA, SNTAGT. The CDR3 contains 16 residues.

Sequencing was carried out using blood. The chain is built from TRBV6-4 and TRBJ1-2; 10 positions match TRBD1. The TCR comes from a man younger than 35 with Graves' ophthalmopathy. The CDR3 bases are TGTGCCAGCAGTGAACCCAAGATGGGACAGGGGAATGGCTACACCTTC. It encodes CASSEPKMGQGNGYTF.